Shown below are 3 T cell receptor beta chains from a single sample sequenced in a study of T cells in Graves' hyperthyroidism and ophthalmopathy. Template material for amplifying TCR beta CDR3 regions consisted of RNA transcripts. With the HTBI primer set, the TCR CDR3 went through a first round of RT-PCR. TCRdb independently ran MiXCR on the multiplex PCR reads; one entry per CDR3 protein. The sample lists 600,000 to 900,000 distinct CDR3 sequences; over 15% were seen once. The specimen sequenced was blood. These receptors were taken from a man in his late teens or twenties with Graves' hyperthyroidism.

Many counts were recorded for this clonotype. The CDR3 DNA sequence: TGTGCCAGCTCACCAGGCGGTTATAACACTGAAGCTTTCTTT. Protein sequence: CASSPGGYNTEAFF. This chain uses TRBV18 with TRBJ1-1, with D hard to call. The CDR3 is 14 amino acids. V gave up 2 bases and J gave up 2 bases, with 9 bases separating them. CDR1 KGHSH and CDR2 LQKENI come from the germline V gene. The complete variable domain, with remaining parts taken from reference TRBV18 and TRBJ1-1, reads NAGVMQNPRHLVRRRGQEARLRCSPMKGHSHVYWYRQLPEEGLKFMVYLQKENIIDESGMPKERFSAEFPKEGPSILRIQQVVRGDSAAYFCASSPGGYNTEAFFGQGTRLTVV.

The chain couples TRBV4-1 to TRBJ1-2; no firm D call. V dropped 1 base and J dropped 1 base, with 10 bases sitting between them. CDR1 is MGHRA and CDR2 is YSYEKL in the germline V gene. The CDR3 is 15 residues long. CDR3 sequence: CASSQGVGVNYGYTF. CDR3 DNA sequence: TGCGCCAGCAGCCAAGGGGTCGGGGTTAACTATGGCTACACCTTC.

The chain uses TRBV4-1 and TRBJ1-1; the D gene is possibly TRBD1 (5 bases). The germline V and J ends were trimmed by 4 bases and 2 bases, with 11 bases remaining between them. The V gene's germline CDR1 is MGHRA and CDR2 YSYEKL. CDR3 length: 14 amino acids. The CDR3 protein is CASSLIQDNTEAFF. The CDR3 region has the DNA TGCGCCAGCAGCCTCATACAGGATAACACTGAAGCTTTCTTT.